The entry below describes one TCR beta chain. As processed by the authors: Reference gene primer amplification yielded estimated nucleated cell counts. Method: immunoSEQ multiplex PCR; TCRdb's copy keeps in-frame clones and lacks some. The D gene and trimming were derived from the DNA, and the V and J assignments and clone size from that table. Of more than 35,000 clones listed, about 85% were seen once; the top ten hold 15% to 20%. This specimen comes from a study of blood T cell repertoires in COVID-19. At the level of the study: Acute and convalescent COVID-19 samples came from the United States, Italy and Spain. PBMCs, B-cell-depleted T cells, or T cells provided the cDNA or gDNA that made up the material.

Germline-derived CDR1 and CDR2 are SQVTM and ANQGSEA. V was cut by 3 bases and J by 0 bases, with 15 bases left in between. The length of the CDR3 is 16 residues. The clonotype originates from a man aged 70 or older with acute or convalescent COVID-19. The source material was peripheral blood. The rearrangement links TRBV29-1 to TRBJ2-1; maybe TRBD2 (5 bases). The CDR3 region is CSVEEAAFGSYNEQFF. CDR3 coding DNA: TGCAGCGTTGAGGAGGCAGCCTTTGGCTCCTACAATGAGCAGTTCTTC.